This record concerns one TCR beta chain sequence. Its antigen is not identified. Vbeta (60) and Jbeta (13) primers were used in the PCR. Measured with immunoSEQ multiplex PCR; TCRdb has only the in-frame clones, and not every one. The data contain 40,000 to 55,000 clones, approximately 77% of them singletons. There were likely unrecorded immune exposures, though donors were nominally healthy when sampled. The data were taken from a study of cytomegalovirus exposure and HLA in healthy donors. The study, taken as a whole, reports: A list of roughly 180 TCR beta chains associated with cytomegalovirus was given.

This CDR3 region has 17 residues. V was clipped by 1 base and J by 5 bases, with 20 bases between them. Per germline, CDR1 SEHNR and CDR2 FQNEAQ (reference sequence). The chain employs TRBV7-9 and TRBJ2-5; tentatively, D is TRBD1 (6 bases). The receptor was isolated from a woman between 45 and 65 years old in good health and CMV-seronegative. The sequenced sample consisted of PBMCs. This CDR3 is CASSLGGLINRAETQYF. The DNA of the CDR3 is TGTGCCAGCAGCTTAGGAGGTCTGATTAACAGGGCGGAGACCCAGTACTTC.